This TCR beta chain was captured in a study of T-cell reconstitution after alpha-beta-depleted transplantation in children. Study-wide findings and caveats: Roughly two months post-transplant, alpha-beta T cells reportedly originated from several hundred graft clones that had expanded. A year had passed since transplant, and T-cell counts and diversity by then came mostly from newly produced T cells. Recipient T cells and thymic progenitors that survived gave rise to the high TCRbeta diversity observed at day 60 in some patients.

This clonotype showed up just a few times. Its antigen is unidentified. Library preparation (for TCRbeta) was performed with unique molecular identifiers. MiXCR was run by TCRdb on the PCR reads, yielding one entry per CDR3 protein. This repertoire shows 500,000 to 650,000 distinct CDR3 sequences, roughly an eighth found once; its top ten account for less than 15%. Per germline, CDR1 LGHDT and CDR2 YNNKEL (reference sequence). V lost 1 base to trimming and J lost 0 bases, with 6 bases between them. The CDR3 has 14 amino acids. The gene calls are TRBV3-1 and TRBJ1-1; D is unresolved. The receptor was isolated from a female patient aged 2-9 years who had a stem cell transplant for aplastic anemia, so the T cells may come from the graft donor. The material sequenced was PBMCs, mostly from graft donor cells, taken 180 days after TCRalphabeta/CD19-depleted stem cell transplant. The CDR3, as DNA: TGTGCCAGCAGCCAAGGGGTCATGAACACTGAAGCTTTCTTT. This codes for CASSQGVMNTEAFF. The variable domain in full, completed from reference TRBV3-1 and TRBJ1-1, reads DTAVSQTPKYLVTQMGNDKSIKCEQNLGHDTMYWYKQDSKKFLKIMFSYNNKELIINETVPNRFSPKSPDKAHLNLHINSLELGDSAVYFCASSQGVMNTEAFFGQGTRLTVV.